This is a list of T cell receptor beta chains from one sample in a study of cytomegalovirus exposure and HLA in healthy donors. Method: immunoSEQ multiplex PCR; TCRdb's copy keeps in-frame clones and lacks some. The table lists roughly 140,000 clones, 73% of them singletons. Sequenced sample: PBMCs. The origin of the receptors is a human donor in good health. CDR3s include the opening cysteine and the closing phenylalanine or tryptophan. Each record gives: J gene, D gene, clone size, V gene, CDR3 protein, CDR3 DNA. D genes are given only for firm matches. Clone size is stated in some rows and not others, as once, few, many or a class when expanded.

J gene: TRBJ2-1
D gene: -
clone size: -
V gene: TRBV4-1
CDR3 protein: CASSQDLVSSYNEQFF
CDR3 DNA: TGCGCCAGCAGCCAAGATCTCGTGAGCTCCTACAATGAGCAGTTCTTC

J gene: TRBJ2-7
D gene: TRBD2
clone size: -
V gene: TRBV6-6
CDR3 protein: CASSIAGDTYEQYF
CDR3 DNA: TGTGCCAGCAGCATAGCGGGAGACACCTACGAGCAGTACTTC

J gene: TRBJ1-5
D gene: TRBD1
clone size: few
V gene: TRBV28
CDR3 protein: CASSSDRGNQPQHF
CDR3 DNA: TGTGCCAGCAGTTCGGACAGGGGCAATCAGCCCCAGCATTTT

J gene: TRBJ2-5
D gene: TRBD2
clone size: -
V gene: TRBV11-2
CDR3 protein: CASSLLAGGGVETQYF
CDR3 DNA: TGTGCCAGCAGCTTACTCGCGGGGGGTGGGGTGGAGACCCAGTACTTC

J gene: TRBJ2-7
D gene: -
clone size: -
V gene: TRBV6-1
CDR3 protein: CASSEAGLGREQYF
CDR3 DNA: TGTGCCAGCAGTGAAGCTGGACTCGGCAGAGAGCAGTACTTC

J gene: TRBJ2-3
D gene: TRBD1
clone size: -
V gene: TRBV28
CDR3 protein: CASSTTGATQYF
CDR3 DNA: TGTGCCAGCAGTACGACAGGGGCTACGCAGTATTTT

J gene: TRBJ1-1
D gene: -
clone size: -
V gene: TRBV6-5
CDR3 protein: CASSPTGMNTEAFF
CDR3 DNA: TGTGCCAGCAGCCCCACAGGGATGAACACTGAAGCTTTCTTT

J gene: TRBJ2-7
D gene: TRBD2
clone size: few
V gene: TRBV5-5
CDR3 protein: CASSGGTSGFYEQYF
CDR3 DNA: TGTGCCAGCAGCGGGGGGACTAGCGGGTTCTACGAGCAGTACTTC

J gene: TRBJ2-5
D gene: TRBD1
clone size: -
V gene: TRBV12-5
CDR3 protein: CASGWTGGETQYF
CDR3 DNA: TGTGCTAGTGGTTGGACAGGGGGAGAGACCCAGTACTTC

J gene: TRBJ1-1
D gene: TRBD1
clone size: few
V gene: TRBV6-5
CDR3 protein: CASSSLGTGGYNEAFF
CDR3 DNA: TGTGCCAGCAGTTCTCTCGGGACAGGGGGCTACAATGAAGCTTTCTTT

J gene: TRBJ1-5
D gene: -
clone size: few
V gene: TRBV30
CDR3 protein: CAWSTTVRGQPQHF
CDR3 DNA: TGTGCCTGGAGTACGACAGTCAGGGGTCAGCCCCAGCATTTT

J gene: TRBJ2-5
D gene: -
clone size: once
V gene: TRBV7-9
CDR3 protein: CASSLRRGRETQYF
CDR3 DNA: TGTGCCAGCAGCCTAAGGAGAGGGAGGGAGACCCAGTACTTC

J gene: TRBJ2-7
D gene: TRBD1
clone size: -
V gene: TRBV4-1
CDR3 protein: CASSQAWGQGIEQYF
CDR3 DNA: TGCGCCAGCAGCCAAGCGTGGGGACAGGGCATCGAGCAGTACTTC

J gene: TRBJ1-4
D gene: TRBD1
clone size: -
V gene: TRBV15
CDR3 protein: CATSRPGTGEKLFF
CDR3 DNA: TGTGCCACCAGCAGACCCGGGACAGGTGAAAAACTGTTTTTT

J gene: TRBJ1-2
D gene: TRBD1
clone size: -
V gene: TRBV5-1
CDR3 protein: CASSRDSNYGYPF
CDR3 DNA: TGCGCCAGTTCCCGGGACAGCAACTATGGCTACCCCTTC

J gene: TRBJ2-2
D gene: -
clone size: -
V gene: TRBV7-9
CDR3 protein: CASSLRLTGELFF
CDR3 DNA: TGTGCCAGCAGCCTCAGGTTGACCGGGGAGCTGTTTTTT

J gene: TRBJ1-1
D gene: -
clone size: -
V gene: TRBV5-4
CDR3 protein: CASSLVRGMNTEAFF
CDR3 DNA: TGTGCCAGCAGCTTGGTTAGGGGAATGAACACTGAAGCTTTCTTT

J gene: TRBJ2-1
D gene: -
clone size: -
V gene: TRBV6-1
CDR3 protein: CATRGGNEQFF
CDR3 DNA: TGTGCCACCAGGGGAGGAAATGAGCAGTTCTTC

J gene: TRBJ2-2
D gene: -
clone size: -
V gene: TRBV9
CDR3 protein: CASSAGVSFVAGELFF
CDR3 DNA: TGTGCCAGCAGCGCTGGAGTCAGCTTTGTGGCCGGGGAGCTGTTTTTT

J gene: TRBJ2-5
D gene: TRBD1
clone size: -
V gene: TRBV5-1
CDR3 protein: CASSTGQGQETQYF
CDR3 DNA: TGCGCCAGCAGCACAGGACAGGGCCAAGAGACCCAGTACTTC

J gene: TRBJ1-3
D gene: TRBD1
clone size: -
V gene: TRBV6-5
CDR3 protein: CASSRTGARGNTIYF
CDR3 DNA: TGTGCCAGCAGTCGGACAGGGGCGCGCGGAAACACCATATATTTT

J gene: TRBJ2-7
D gene: -
clone size: few
V gene: TRBV10-2
CDR3 protein: CASSADRSSYEQYF
CDR3 DNA: TGCGCCAGCAGCGCAGACAGGAGTTCCTACGAGCAGTACTTC

J gene: TRBJ2-3
D gene: TRBD2
clone size: -
V gene: TRBV6-5
CDR3 protein: CASSLAGSTDTQYF
CDR3 DNA: TGTGCCAGCAGCCTAGCGGGGAGCACAGATACGCAGTATTTT

J gene: TRBJ2-1
D gene: TRBD2
clone size: -
V gene: TRBV27
CDR3 protein: CASSPGTSGTFEQFF
CDR3 DNA: TGTGCCAGCAGTCCCGGGACTAGCGGCACATTTGAGCAGTTCTTC

J gene: TRBJ2-5
D gene: TRBD1
clone size: -
V gene: TRBV13
CDR3 protein: CASSRPGQQETQYF
CDR3 DNA: TGTGCCAGCAGCCGACCGGGACAGCAAGAGACCCAGTACTTC

J gene: TRBJ2-3
D gene: -
clone size: -
V gene: TRBV13
CDR3 protein: CASSRGSTDTQYF
CDR3 DNA: TGTGCCAGCTCGCGGGGCTCCACAGATACGCAGTATTTT

J gene: TRBJ2-7
D gene: TRBD2
clone size: -
V gene: TRBV5-4
CDR3 protein: CASSLAEGLAAQYF
CDR3 DNA: TGTGCCAGCAGCTTGGCCGAGGGACTAGCGGCCCAGTACTTC

J gene: TRBJ2-5
D gene: -
clone size: -
V gene: TRBV6-5
CDR3 protein: CASSYSQGAQYF
CDR3 DNA: TGTGCCAGCAGTTACTCTCAAGGGGCCCAGTACTTC

J gene: TRBJ1-5
D gene: -
clone size: -
V gene: TRBV6-1
CDR3 protein: CASSAGGYYSNQPQHF
CDR3 DNA: TGTGCCAGCAGTGCTGGGGGCTATTATAGCAATCAGCCCCAGCATTTT

J gene: TRBJ1-1
D gene: -
clone size: -
V gene: TRBV7-8
CDR3 protein: CASSLRGIWEGLNTEAFF
CDR3 DNA: TGTGCCAGCAGCTTGCGGGGGATTTGGGAGGGATTGAACACTGAAGCTTTCTTT

J gene: TRBJ2-7
D gene: -
clone size: -
V gene: TRBV27
CDR3 protein: CASSLSPYYEQYF
CDR3 DNA: TGTGCCAGCAGTTTATCCCCCTACTACGAGCAGTACTTC

J gene: TRBJ2-7
D gene: -
clone size: -
V gene: TRBV5-1
CDR3 protein: CASSHWDIYEQYF
CDR3 DNA: TGCGCCAGCAGTCATTGGGACATCTACGAGCAGTACTTC

J gene: TRBJ2-5
D gene: -
clone size: -
V gene: TRBV5-1
CDR3 protein: CASSSSRGGPSTQYF
CDR3 DNA: TGCGCCAGCAGCTCGTCGAGGGGGGGCCCCTCGACCCAGTACTTC

J gene: TRBJ2-1
D gene: -
clone size: -
V gene: TRBV7-9
CDR3 protein: CASSLSRDNEQFF
CDR3 DNA: TGTGCCAGCAGCTTATCCAGGGACAATGAGCAGTTCTTC

J gene: TRBJ2-5
D gene: TRBD1
clone size: -
V gene: TRBV7-9
CDR3 protein: CASSFGTGGRGEQYF
CDR3 DNA: TGTGCCAGCAGCTTCGGGACAGGGGGGCGGGGGGAGCAGTACTTC

J gene: TRBJ2-1
D gene: -
clone size: few
V gene: TRBV29-1
CDR3 protein: CSVESASYPREEQFF
CDR3 DNA: TGCAGCGTTGAGTCAGCTAGCTACCCACGGGAGGAGCAGTTCTTC

J gene: TRBJ1-5
D gene: -
clone size: few
V gene: TRBV28
CDR3 protein: CASSFEESNQPQHF
CDR3 DNA: TGTGCCAGCAGTTTTGAGGAAAGCAATCAGCCCCAGCATTTT

J gene: TRBJ2-3
D gene: TRBD1
clone size: once
V gene: TRBV7-2
CDR3 protein: CASSSGGVPTQYF
CDR3 DNA: TGTGCCAGCAGCTCAGGGGGTGTCCCTACGCAGTATTTT

J gene: TRBJ1-1
D gene: -
clone size: -
V gene: TRBV5-1
CDR3 protein: CASSLTKETEAFF
CDR3 DNA: TGCGCCAGCAGCTTGACGAAGGAGACTGAAGCTTTCTTT

J gene: TRBJ2-7
D gene: TRBD2
clone size: -
V gene: TRBV19
CDR3 protein: CARPLGDAGGPYYEQYF
CDR3 DNA: TGTGCCAGGCCTTTGGGGGATGCGGGGGGGCCTTATTACGAGCAGTACTTC

J gene: TRBJ1-2
D gene: -
clone size: -
V gene: TRBV25-1
CDR3 protein: CASSGYQSLRGYTF
CDR3 DNA: TGTGCCAGCAGTGGTTATCAATCACTGAGGGGCTACACCTTC

J gene: TRBJ2-7
D gene: -
clone size: -
V gene: TRBV7-2
CDR3 protein: CASSLFNAGEQYF
CDR3 DNA: TGTGCCAGCAGCTTATTTAACGCGGGCGAGCAGTACTTC

J gene: TRBJ2-2
D gene: TRBD2
clone size: -
V gene: TRBV5-4
CDR3 protein: CASTLGLAGVTGELFF
CDR3 DNA: TGTGCCAGCACCCTAGGACTAGCGGGAGTTACCGGGGAGCTGTTTTTT

J gene: TRBJ2-7
D gene: TRBD2
clone size: -
V gene: TRBV15
CDR3 protein: CATSRDRGGGTIHYEQYF
CDR3 DNA: TGTGCCACCAGCAGAGATCGGGGCGGGGGGACTATCCACTACGAGCAGTACTTC

J gene: TRBJ1-2
D gene: -
clone size: few
V gene: TRBV13
CDR3 protein: CASSLGGIQGMDGYTF
CDR3 DNA: TGTGCCAGCAGCTTAGGAGGGATACAGGGAATGGATGGCTACACCTTC

J gene: TRBJ2-7
D gene: TRBD2
clone size: few
V gene: TRBV11-2
CDR3 protein: CASSLRRGAPYEQYF
CDR3 DNA: TGTGCCAGCAGCTTGCGGCGGGGGGCCCCCTACGAGCAGTACTTC

J gene: TRBJ2-1
D gene: TRBD2
clone size: -
V gene: TRBV11-3
CDR3 protein: CASSLGLVASGSYEQFF
CDR3 DNA: TGTGCCAGCAGCTTAGGGTTAGTGGCTAGCGGGAGTTATGAGCAGTTCTTC

J gene: TRBJ2-3
D gene: TRBD1
clone size: -
V gene: TRBV19
CDR3 protein: CATGTGGPRGQYF
CDR3 DNA: TGTGCCACTGGGACAGGGGGCCCTCGAGGGCAGTATTTT

J gene: TRBJ2-3
D gene: -
clone size: -
V gene: TRBV7-3
CDR3 protein: CASSLGVGTFPDTQYF
CDR3 DNA: TGTGCCAGCAGCTTAGGCGTGGGGACATTCCCAGATACGCAGTATTTT

J gene: TRBJ1-6
D gene: -
clone size: -
V gene: TRBV6-5
CDR3 protein: CASSGGWSYNSPLHF
CDR3 DNA: TGTGCCAGCAGTGGAGGGTGGTCCTATAATTCACCCCTCCACTTT

J gene: TRBJ2-4
D gene: -
clone size: -
V gene: TRBV21-1
CDR3 protein: CASSRLASKNIQYF
CDR3 DNA: TGTGCCAGCAGCCGACTAGCTTCCAAAAACATTCAGTACTTC

J gene: TRBJ2-7
D gene: TRBD2
clone size: -
V gene: TRBV10-3
CDR3 protein: CAISEASGYEQYF
CDR3 DNA: TGTGCCATCAGTGAGGCTAGCGGCTACGAGCAGTACTTC

J gene: TRBJ2-2
D gene: -
clone size: -
V gene: TRBV15
CDR3 protein: CATSSPSRVNTGELFF
CDR3 DNA: TGTGCCACCAGCAGCCCGTCACGGGTTAACACCGGGGAGCTGTTTTTT

J gene: TRBJ1-3
D gene: TRBD1
clone size: -
V gene: TRBV9
CDR3 protein: CASSVTGGSDGNTIYF
CDR3 DNA: TGTGCCAGCAGCGTTACAGGGGGCTCGGACGGAAACACCATATATTTT

J gene: TRBJ1-1
D gene: -
clone size: -
V gene: TRBV4-1
CDR3 protein: CASSQLNTPPAFF
CDR3 DNA: TGCGCCAGCAGCCAATTGAACACCCCGCCAGCTTTCTTT

J gene: TRBJ1-1
D gene: -
clone size: -
V gene: TRBV28
CDR3 protein: CASSPRAREAFF
CDR3 DNA: TGTGCCAGCAGCCCCCGAGCTCGTGAAGCTTTCTTT

J gene: TRBJ1-1
D gene: TRBD1
clone size: -
V gene: TRBV7-8
CDR3 protein: CASSLRDRGSNTEAFF
CDR3 DNA: TGTGCCAGCAGCCTCCGGGACAGGGGTTCGAACACTGAAGCTTTCTTT

J gene: TRBJ2-7
D gene: TRBD2
clone size: -
V gene: TRBV27
CDR3 protein: CASSLRLAGGYEQYF
CDR3 DNA: TGTGCCAGCAGTTTACGGCTAGCGGGGGGCTACGAGCAGTACTTC

J gene: TRBJ2-5
D gene: -
clone size: -
V gene: TRBV7-3
CDR3 protein: CASSLDYRETQYF
CDR3 DNA: TGTGCCAGCAGCTTGGACTATCGGGAGACCCAGTACTTC